The text below deals with one T cell receptor (beta chain). Its antigen is undetermined. This record comes from a study of T cells expressing NK-cell markers. Study-level results: Over 5 donors carried dominant NKG2C+ clonotypes that made up roughly 1.0-8% of their CD8+ T cells.

CDR1 is LNHDA and CDR2 is SQIVND in the germline V gene (reference sequence). The CDR3 has 14 amino acids. For each CDR3 protein, TCRdb gives one entry from its re-call of the 5' RACE reads, without DNA. The sample totals 550,000 to 600,000 distinct CDR3 sequences. This TCR derives from a man between 18 and 29 years old in good health. Material for sequencing was blood T cells: a sorted CD56 or NKG2C T cell subset, CD4+ or CD8+ T cells, or bulk PBMC T cells (not recorded which). The chain employs TRBV19 and TRBJ1-2. CDR3 sequence reads: CASSNWRLQYGYTF. Based on the CDR3 plus reference TRBV19 and TRBJ1-2, the full variable domain is DGGITQSPKYLFRKEGQNVTLSCEQNLNHDAMYWYRQDPGQGLRLIYYSQIVNDFQKGDIAEGYSVSREKKESFPLTVTSAQKNPTAFYLCASSNWRLQYGYTFGSGTRLTVV.